These 24 T cell receptor beta chains were sequenced from one sample in a study of T-cell memory formation after mild COVID-19 (dated by TCRdb to the early 2020s). The library came from 5' RACE. The instrument was an Illumina NovaSeq 6000. TCRdb handled the public reads itself, with Q25 trimming in fastp and clone calling in MiXCR, and kept productive beta chains. Duplicate CDR3 protein sequences are folded into a single record with the most common DNA and genes. The sample includes hundreds of thousands of distinct CDR3 sequences, with around 20% observed a single time. Of the sample, 8.4% falls within the top ten clones. The sequencing input was PBMCs or a T cell subset sorted from them (not recorded which). These receptors were collected from an adult woman who had mild COVID-19 (a few samples of this study predate the infection). The sample titles of this study are shuffled in the database, so cell type and time point are left out; the donor was told from shared clones.

This clonotype was picked up many times. The chain couples TRBV2 to TRBJ2-7; possible D gene TRBD2, 5 bases. Germline V gene sequence: CDR1 SNHLY, CDR2 FYNNEI. The CDR3 loop spans 15 amino acids. V was shortened by 5 bases and J by 0 bases, with 14 bases between the two germline ends. The CDR3 bases are TGTGCCAGCAGTTATCGGGGTCGAAGCTCCTACGAGCAGTACTTC. Protein sequence: CASSYRGRSSYEQYF.

This clonotype appeared a few times. This rearrangement joins TRBV6-5 to TRBJ2-3; TRBD2 matches 7 bases. This CDR3 is 14 amino acids long. V gave up 7 bases and J gave up 6 bases; unmatched junction bases: 10. The germline V gene encodes CDR1 MNHEY and CDR2 SVGAGI. The CDR3 DNA follows: TGTGCCAGCACCCCGCCGGGAGGACTGGATACGCAGTATTTT. Translated: CASTPPGGLDTQYF.

This clonotype has a handful of counts. The chain joins TRBV6-2 or TRBV6-3 to TRBJ2-1, with 8 bases lining up with TRBD1. After removal of 2 bases from V and 7 bases from J, the junction contained 10 bases not matched to a gene. This CDR3 has 16 amino acids. CDR1 and CDR2 (germline): MNHEY, SVGEGT. CDR3 region: CASSYRPGQVSNEQFF. The CDR3, as DNA: TGTGCCAGCAGTTACCGCCCGGGACAGGTCTCTAATGAGCAGTTCTTC.

This clonotype was seen ten or more times. The J gene is TRBJ1-2, the V gene TRBV5-1; D is uncertain. Per the germline V gene, CDR1 is SGHRS and CDR2 is YFSETQ. The V and J ends lost 1 base and 1 base respectively, with 14 bases between them. This CDR3 has 16 residues. DNA for the CDR3: TGCGCCAGCAGCTTGTCAGGACGGACGATTAACTATGGCTACACCTTC. Translation: CASSLSGRTINYGYTF.

This clonotype was seen a few times. The chain recombines TRBV10-3 with TRBJ1-6; 8 positions match TRBD1. J gave up 9 bases and V 8 bases, and 0 bases lay outside the gene matches. The CDR3 has 11 residues. CDR1 and CDR2 from the germline V gene are ENHRY and SYGVKD. The DNA of the CDR3 is TGTGCCATCGGGACAGGTTCACCCCTCCACTTT. The encoded protein is CAIGTGSPLHF.

This clonotype was seen more than once but under ten times. The genes are TRBV5-6 and TRBJ1-2, with D possibly being TRBD1 (6 bases). The CDR3 consists of 13 residues. CDR1 and CDR2 (germline): SGHDT, YYEEEE. V lost 4 bases to trimming and J lost 4 bases, with 11 bases between them. The CDR3 DNA is TGTGCCAGCAGCGTACAGGGCAGCTATGGCTACACCTTC. It yields the protein CASSVQGSYGYTF.

This clonotype was found many times. The chain uses TRBV7-6 and TRBJ2-1; 7 bases line up with TRBD2. V lost 5 bases and J lost 1; bases outside the gene matches: 5. This CDR3 contains 15 residues. The germline CDR1 and CDR2 sequences are SGHVS and FNYEAQ. The CDR3 here is CASSQGAGSYNEQFF. The CDR3 DNA is TGTGCCAGCAGCCAGGGAGCGGGGTCCTACAATGAGCAGTTCTTC.

This clonotype was detected many times. The genes are TRBV12-3 or TRBV12-4 and TRBJ2-1, with 8 nucleotides matching TRBD2. The ends lost 8 bases at V and 6 bases at J; junction bases unmatched: 9. The CDR3 loop spans 14 amino acids. The CDR3 protein is CASLGTGGVNEQFF. DNA for the CDR3: TGTGCCAGCCTAGGGACCGGGGGGGTCAATGAGCAGTTCTTC.

This clonotype was detected a few times. The genes are TRBV29-1 and TRBJ1-2, with a possible D match to TRBD1 (6 bases). Germline V CDR1 and CDR2: SQVTM, ANQGSEA. Trimming shortened V by 4 bases and J by 3 bases, and 12 bases separated the two germline ends. CDR3 length: 13 amino acids. The CDR3 nucleotides are TGCAGCGTTGCAACAGGGTCAGACTATGGCTACACCTTC. Translated, it gives CSVATGSDYGYTF.

This clonotype was observed a handful of times. J is TRBJ1-4 and V is TRBV4-3, with 8 bases lining up with TRBD1. Germline trimming cut 3 bases from V and 3 bases from J; bases unmatched to any gene: 3. Germline CDR1 reads LGHNA; CDR2 reads YSLEER. This CDR3 contains 15 residues. The CDR3 coding sequence is TGCGCCAGCAGCCAGTTGACAGGGGCTAATGAAAAACTGTTTTTT. Translating it yields CASSQLTGANEKLFF.

This clonotype occurred many times. The chain recombines TRBV20-1 with TRBJ1-3, with D maybe TRBD1 (5 bases). CDR1 is DFQATT, CDR2 SNEGSKA, per germline (reference sequence). The CDR3 spans 13 residues. Trimming stripped 6 bases from V and 2 bases from J, with 11 bases between. In DNA, the CDR3 is TGCAGTGCCGCAGGGTTCACTGGAAACACCATATATTTT. Translating gives CSAAGFTGNTIYF.

The chain employs TRBV9 and TRBJ2-2; D perhaps matches TRBD1 (6 bases). V shed 0 bases and J shed 6 bases, with 9 bases lying between them. This CDR3 has 14 amino acids. Germline V lookup: CDR1 SGDLS, CDR2 YYNGEE. CDR3 sequence reads: CASSVGRGSGELFF. CDR3 nucleotide sequence: TGTGCCAGCAGCGTAGGAAGGGGGTCCGGGGAGCTGTTTTTT. Combining the CDR3 with reference TRBV9 and TRBJ2-2 gives the whole variable domain DSGVTQTPKHLITATGQRVTLRCSPRSGDLSVYWYQQSLDQGLQFLIQYYNGEERAKGNILERFSAQQFPDLHSELNLSSLELGDSALYFCASSVGRGSGELFFGEGSRLTVL.

This clonotype appeared a few times. This CDR3 is CASSKTGLTEAFF. The CDR3 DNA reads as TGTGCCAGTAGTAAGACAGGGCTGACTGAAGCTTTCTTT. V usage is TRBV19 and J usage is TRBJ1-1; 7 bases are a match to TRBD1. Germline assignment: CDR1 LNHDA and CDR2 SQIVND (reference sequence). The CDR3 runs 13 residues. J was trimmed by 5 bases and V by 4 bases; bases with no gene match: 4.

This chain links TRBV20-1 with TRBJ1-3; no clear D. CDR3 size: 12 residues. Germline loops: CDR1 DFQATT, CDR2 SNEGSKA (reference sequence). Here the CDR3 DNA reads TGCGTCGTCCCAGCTTCTGGAAACACCATATATTTT. Translation: CVVPASGNTIYF.

V is TRBV7-6 and J is TRBJ2-3; 9 nucleotides line up with TRBD1. The CDR3 length is 18 residues. Germline V gives CDR1 SGHVS, CDR2 FNYEAQ. V lost 1 base, J lost 0 bases, and 8 bases stayed unmatched. CDR3 loop: CASSLGPTGGSSTDTQYF. For the CDR3, the DNA is TGTGCCAGCAGCTTAGGCCCGACAGGGGGGTCTAGCACAGATACGCAGTATTTT.

The table lists this clonotype with a few counts. The CDR3 sequence is CAGVTDRPQSMNTEAFF. In DNA, the CDR3 is TGTGCCGGAGTAACGGACCGGCCGCAATCTATGAACACTGAAGCTTTCTTT. This chain joins TRBV30 and TRBJ1-1; the D is unclear. Germline V gives CDR1 GTSNPN, CDR2 SVGIG (reference sequence). The germline V and J ends were trimmed by 8 bases and 0 bases, with 25 bases remaining between them. CDR3 length equals 17 residues.

Only a few counts were recorded for this clonotype. The chain links TRBV19 to TRBJ2-7, with no clear D. The germline V gene encodes CDR1 LNHDA and CDR2 SQIVND (reference sequence). V dropped 4 bases and J dropped 3 bases, with 10 bases sitting between them. The CDR3 sequence is 13 residues long. CDR3 residues: CASSKSYFYEQYF. CDR3 nucleotides: TGTGCCAGTAGTAAGAGCTATTTCTACGAGCAGTACTTC.

This clonotype was recorded a few times. The chain carries TRBV19 and TRBJ1-1; 7 bases are a match to TRBD1. The V segment lost 2 bases and the J segment 12 bases; nucleotides outside the gene matches: 30. The CDR3 is made up of 20 amino acids. Germline CDR1 LNHDA, CDR2 SQIVND (reference sequence). DNA of the CDR3: TGTGCCAGTAGTATACTACACGACATGGACGATCCGAATAGACAGGGAGAGTCTTTCTTT. Translation: CASSILHDMDDPNRQGESFF. The variable domain in full, completed from reference TRBV19 and TRBJ1-1, reads DGGITQSPKYLFRKEGQNVTLSCEQNLNHDAMYWYRQDPGQGLRLIYYSQIVNDFQKGDIAEGYSVSREKKESFPLTVTSAQKNPTAFYLCASSILHDMDDPNRQGESFFGQGTRLTVV.

This clonotype appeared a few times. J is TRBJ1-2 and V is TRBV20-1; weak D call: TRBD1 (6 bases). This CDR3 spans 17 amino acids. Germline values: CDR1 DFQATT, CDR2 SNEGSKA (reference sequence). With 5 bases removed from V and 5 bases from J, the gap between germline ends came to 27 bases. The chain's CDR3 is CSAGFRQETSGLYGYTF. The DNA for the CDR3 is TGCAGTGCTGGTTTCCGACAGGAAACGAGTGGGCTGTATGGCTACACCTTC.

This chain uses TRBV20-1 with TRBJ1-1; the D is unclear. V was clipped by 2 bases and J by 4 bases, with 14 bases between them. Germline CDR1 is DFQATT and CDR2 is SNEGSKA (reference sequence). There are 14 residues in the CDR3. CDR3 nucleotide sequence: TGCAGTGCTAGAATAGGAACGTTGTTCACTGAAGCTTTCTTT. Translated, it gives CSARIGTLFTEAFF.

Of note for this clonotype: The junction and the germline gene differ at one end; a read error may be behind it. The gene calls are TRBV19 and TRBJ2-2; TRBD2 is a possible D gene (5 bases). Germline-derived CDR1 and CDR2 are LNHDA and SQIVND (reference sequence). The CDR3 length is 16 residues. The CDR3 spells CASSIAPDLFTGELIF. The CDR3 DNA is TGTGCCAGTAGTATAGCCCCGGACCTCTTCACCGGGGAGCTGATTTTT.

J is TRBJ1-4 and V is TRBV18; D possibly corresponds to TRBD1 (6 bases). There are 15 residues in the CDR3. The ends were cut back, 3 bases at V and 7 bases at J, with 15 bases in the middle. Germline V gene sequence: CDR1 KGHSH, CDR2 LQKENI. The CDR3 protein is CASSPGDISGEKLFF. The CDR3 nucleotides are TGTGCCAGCTCACCTGGGGACATATCGGGTGAAAAACTGTTTTTT.

A few counts support this clonotype. The chain has TRBV19 and TRBJ1-1, with 8 bases matching TRBD1. The V segment lost 5 bases and the J segment 5 bases; nucleotides outside the gene matches: 4. The CDR3 is made up of 13 amino acids. Per the germline V gene, CDR1 is LNHDA and CDR2 is SQIVND (reference sequence). The CDR3 region has the DNA TGTGCCAGTAGTCGCAGGGGGCTGACTGAAGCTTTCTTT. It is translated as CASSRRGLTEAFF.

This clonotype was seen a few times. The chain has TRBV12-3 or TRBV12-4 and TRBJ1-6; D is undetermined. Trimming stripped 6 bases from V and 5 bases from J, with 5 bases between. This CDR3 spans 12 amino acids. CDR3 sequence reads: CASSEHNSPLHF. The CDR3 coding sequence is TGTGCCAGCAGCGAACATAATTCACCCCTCCACTTT.